This T cell receptor beta chain derives from a study of chemoradiotherapy in HPV16-positive cancers. The V end lost 4 bases, the J end lost 0 bases, and 17 bases lay between the germline ends. From germline, CDR1 is MGHRA and CDR2 YSYEKL. The CDR3 totals 17 residues. Data came from immunoSEQ multiplex PCR; TCRdb stores just in-frame clones and leaves some out. Of roughly 14,000 clones listed, more than 70% are singletons. This rearrangement joins TRBV4-1 to TRBJ2-3; D ambiguous. Sequenced material: tumor tissue, taken from a patient who underwent chemoradiotherapy. This sequence originates from a human donor with HPV-associated anogenital cancer. CDR3 nucleotides: TGCGCCAGCAGCCCATTCGGCCCCGGCCCTAGCACAGATACGCAGTATTTT. It is translated as CASSPFGPGPSTDTQYF.